This T cell receptor (beta chain) was obtained from a study of patients and donors after allogeneic stem cell transplantation (dated by TCRdb to the early 2020s). The table lists this clonotype with a few counts. Its cognate antigen has yet to be identified. No base qualities exist here, and no much larger clone lies one base off it. Libraries were made using RT-PCR. Sequencing was carried out with a NextSeq 550. TCRdb's own reprocessing of the public reads used fastp at Q25 and MiXCR and kept productive beta chains. Each entry is one CDR3 protein sequence, shown with its most common DNA and genes. The sample table holds more than 850,000 distinct CDR3 sequences, of which about 20% were seen once. The ten largest clones capture around 6% of the sample. V is pruned by 6 bases and J by 7 bases, leaving 9 bases of the junction without a gene match. The cysteine opens and the phenylalanine closes a CDR3 of 15 amino acids. Just the 45-base CDR3 DNA is kept, in frame starting at base 1.

The rearranged chain carries TRBV12-3 or TRBV12-4 and TRBJ1-4; TRBD1 lines up with 9 middle nucleotides. The sample comprised blood, either unsorted or a sorted T cell fraction (not recorded which). The source is a human donor who was either an allogeneic HSCT recipient or a stem cell or donor lymphocyte infusion donor (not recorded which). It is not recorded whose cells these are; they may come from a transplant donor. The DNA sequence is TGTGCCAGCAGCCCCGTAACAGGGGGCTCTGAAAAACTGTTTTTT. Its coded protein is CASSPVTGGSEKLFF.